This TCR beta chain was documented in a study of blood T cell repertoires in COVID-19 (dated by TCRdb to between 2020 and 2021). Study-wide context: Samples covering the acute and convalescent phases of COVID-19 were provided by collaborators in the United States, Italy and Spain. A freely available public database, intended as a resource for researchers studying the immune response to SARS-CoV-2, is where the repertoires were released. Samples were obtained from the ongoing ImmuneRACE study (first 160 participants) and from 1,254 subjects provided by 6 global collaborators. The material from the prospective study consisted of cDNA or gDNA derived from T cells, B-cell-depleted T cells, or PBMCs. Subjects who had been exposed to COVID-19, were actively infected with it, or had recovered from it provided the deeply sampled blood TCRbeta repertoires that made up the dataset. A de-identified subject ID, COVID-19 status, age in years and sex were almost always included in the sample metadata. HLA class I and class II types, where available, came from metadata supplied by the sample provider rather than from assay-based typing.

Details on this clone: The specificity of this receptor is unknown. One base away there is no much larger clone; base qualities are not given.

The immunoSEQ Assay, a bias-controlled multiplex PCR, was used to amplify TCRbeta CDR3 regions from genomic DNA. Processing in the source paper ran as follows. Within the assay, amplification of reference gene primers was used to estimate how many nucleated cells each sample contained. To quantify the absolute abundance of each unique TCRbeta CDR3 rearrangement, sequence reads were collapsed and filtered. For each sample, productive Simpson clonality was calculated as the square root of Simpson's diversity index over productive rearrangements. In TCRdb, the immuneACCESS table is reduced to in-frame sequences with V and J assigned. These tables do not hold every clone; where another copy was compared, an unresolved V gene accounts for under half, and the others remain unexplained. From that table come the V and J calls and clone size; the DNA was used to work out D and trimming. The sample table shows some 110,000 clones, and around 85% are seen once. The ten largest clones represent under 3.5% of the sample.

The germline V gene encodes CDR1 MNHEY and CDR2 SVGAGI. The germline V end is reduced by 6 bases and the J end by 5 bases; junction bases left unmatched: 8. From cysteine to phenylalanine, the CDR3 is 15 amino acids long. The CDR3 DNA has 45 bases and is translated from base 1. At one collaborating source in Seattle, patients were enrolled during active infection and were followed longitudinally through the course of disease. The collaborating institutions used their own protocols to collect whole blood in K2EDTA tubes. For TCRbeta analysis, collaborator samples were shipped as frozen whole blood, as isolated PBMCs, or as DNA extracted from either sample type. Study-wide conclusions, independent of this receptor: Clinical and demographic metadata were provided uncurated, with the amount varying by source and participant.

The chain uses TRBV6-5 and TRBJ2-1; 9 bases in the junction line up with TRBD1. This clonotype originated in a woman aged 80 or over with COVID-19, enrolled during active disease. Sequenced sample: peripheral blood. The sequenced DNA is TGTGCCAGCAGCCACCTCGGGACAGGGAACAATGAGCAGTTCTTC. Its translation is CASSHLGTGNNEQFF.